The TCR beta chain under discussion was sequenced for a study of Ad26.COV2.S vaccination and SARS-CoV-2 variants. Assay: immunoSEQ multiplex PCR; the TCRdb copy retains only in-frame clones and omits some. Among fewer than 500,000 clones, nearly 90% were seen once, and the ten largest hold about 2.5%. The treatment: approximately 18 received Ad26.COV2.S at low or high dose, single or two shots; 5 received placebo; per-sample allocation not given. Sampling was done on day 63 after the first vaccine or placebo injection. V shed 4 bases and J shed 2 bases, with 7 bases lying between them. CDR3 size: 13 residues. Germline V gene sequence: CDR1 SNHLY, CDR2 FYNNEI.

Source: peripheral blood, taken in a trial of Ad26.COV2.S vaccine versus placebo. The chain uses TRBV2 and TRBJ2-3, with D possibly TRBD1 on 5 matching bases. This sequence originates from a person between 18 and 65 years old who received the Ad26.COV2.S COVID-19 vaccine or a placebo. CDR3 protein: CASSAGHTDTQYF. CDR3 DNA sequence: TGTGCCAGCAGTGCAGGACACACAGATACGCAGTATTTT.